One sample yielded the 5 T cell receptor beta chains listed below, sequenced in a study of T cell responses to AZD1222 COVID-19 vaccine. Produced via immunoSEQ multiplex PCR; TCRdb's table is partial and in-frame only. The sample contains more than 100,000 clones, roughly 91% of which appear only once. The material was peripheral blood, obtained 28 days after the second AZD1222 dose. The receptors were sampled from an adult who received the AZD1222 COVID-19 vaccine.

J is TRBJ1-1 and V is TRBV7-2; 8 bases line up with TRBD1. The CDR3 spans 15 residues. From germline, CDR1 is SGHTA and CDR2 FQGNSA. J gave up 1 base and V 5 bases, and 6 bases lay outside the gene matches. CDR3 amino acids: CASSNPGTGNTEAFF. Here the CDR3 DNA reads TGTGCCAGCAGCAACCCGGGGACAGGGAACACTGAAGCTTTCTTT.

Written as DNA, the CDR3 is TGTGCCAGCAGCTTAGACAGGGTGCGTCAGCCCCAGCATTTT. This sequence encodes CASSLDRVRQPQHF. The chain carries TRBV7-8 and TRBJ1-5; D is perhaps TRBD1 (6 bases). The CDR3 has 14 amino acids. In germline, CDR1 is SGHVS, CDR2 FQNEAQ. Trimming removed 1 base from V and 6 bases from J, with 10 bases in between. Full variable domain (missing parts from reference TRBV7-8 and TRBJ1-5): GAGVSQSPRYKVAKRGQDVALRCDPISGHVSLFWYQQALGQGPEFLTYFQNEAQLDKSGLPSDRFFAERPEGSVSTLKIQRTQQEDSAVYLCASSLDRVRQPQHFGDGTRLSIL.

The chain combines TRBV4-2 with TRBJ2-5; 11 bases are shared with TRBD2. Unmatched junction bases numbered 8, after V lost 0 bases and J lost 5 bases. CDR1 is LGHNA and CDR2 is YNFKEQ in the germline V gene. This CDR3 is 17 amino acids long. CDR3 in amino acids: CASSQDPTSGRMETQYF. The CDR3 DNA is TGTGCCAGCAGCCAAGACCCCACTAGCGGGAGAATGGAGACCCAGTACTTC.

The rearrangement links TRBV7-9 to TRBJ2-7, with 7 bases identical to TRBD1. This CDR3 spans 13 amino acids. Germline lookup yields CDR1 SEHNR and CDR2 FQNEAQ (reference sequence). With V trimmed by 5 bases and J by 5 bases, 6 bases remained unmatched. The CDR3 DNA is TGTGCCAGCAGCGCCGGGACAGTAAACGAGCAGTACTTC. Residues: CASSAGTVNEQYF.

This clone has just a few counts. This chain uses TRBV6-1 with TRBJ2-7; D unresolved. This CDR3 has 12 residues. Germline assignment: CDR1 MNHNS and CDR2 SASEGT. Trimming pared 2 bases from V and 12 bases from J, leaving 14 bases between. Here the CDR3 reads CASSELFGPRYF. CDR3 coding DNA: TGTGCCAGCAGTGAACTTTTTGGGCCCCGGTACTTC.